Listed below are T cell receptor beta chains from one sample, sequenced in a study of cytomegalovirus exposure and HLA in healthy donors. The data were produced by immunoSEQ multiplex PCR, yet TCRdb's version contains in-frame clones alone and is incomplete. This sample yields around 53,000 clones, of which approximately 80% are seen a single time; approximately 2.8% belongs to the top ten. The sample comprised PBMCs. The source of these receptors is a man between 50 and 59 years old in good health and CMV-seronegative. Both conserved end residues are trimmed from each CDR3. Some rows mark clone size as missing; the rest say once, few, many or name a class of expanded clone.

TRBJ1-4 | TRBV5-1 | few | ASSPGGENEKLF
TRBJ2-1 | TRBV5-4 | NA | ASSSPGQGYNEQF
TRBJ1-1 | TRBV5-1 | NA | ASSLGDRVNTEAF
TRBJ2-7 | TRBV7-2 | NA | ASSGTSGAYYEQY
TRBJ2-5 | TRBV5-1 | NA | ASSLVGTGGSAVETQY
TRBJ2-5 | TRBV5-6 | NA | ASSWMTSGGAVGRETQY
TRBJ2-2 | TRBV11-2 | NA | ASSRYDRDTGELF
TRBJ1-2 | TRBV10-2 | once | ASNGQGINFGYT
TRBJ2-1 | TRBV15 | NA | ATSYRGDSSYNEQF
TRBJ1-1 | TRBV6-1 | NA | ASSQGAGSTEAF
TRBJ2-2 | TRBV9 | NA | ASSVLSLTGELF
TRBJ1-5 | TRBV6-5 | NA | ASRSTASGNQPQH
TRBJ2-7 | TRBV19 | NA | ASSIGQGYAEQY
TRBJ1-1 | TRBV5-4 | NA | ASSPKTGMNTEAF
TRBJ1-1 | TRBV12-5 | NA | ASGLVRASMNTEAF
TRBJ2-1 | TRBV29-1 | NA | SVEPRRGEQF
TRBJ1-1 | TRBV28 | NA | ASSTTTGNTEAF
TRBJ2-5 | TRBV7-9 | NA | ASRPTGIQETQY
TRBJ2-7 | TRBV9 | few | ASSALGGNYEQY
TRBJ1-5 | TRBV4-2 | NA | ASSLHPGIPNQPQH
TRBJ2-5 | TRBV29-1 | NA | SVGTKETQY
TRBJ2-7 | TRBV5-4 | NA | ASSSGTYEQY
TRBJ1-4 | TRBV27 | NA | ASLPRGSTNEKLF
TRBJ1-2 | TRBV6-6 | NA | ASSPKGGSYT
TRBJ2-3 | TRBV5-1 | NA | ASSVMGQAGGTDTQY
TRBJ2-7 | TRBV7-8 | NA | ASSLAGTGKYEQY
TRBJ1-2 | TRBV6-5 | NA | ASSYSGTGDYGYT
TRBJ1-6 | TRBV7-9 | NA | ASSPPGQNNSPLH
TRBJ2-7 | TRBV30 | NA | AGTLGGIVSYEQY
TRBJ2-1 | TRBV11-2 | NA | ASSLLAGGHEQF
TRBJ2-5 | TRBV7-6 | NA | ASSATRNGGKETQY
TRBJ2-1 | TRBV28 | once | ASRGRGRNEQF
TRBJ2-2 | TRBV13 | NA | ASTLGGPVTGELF
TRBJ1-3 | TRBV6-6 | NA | ASSDYRGTIY
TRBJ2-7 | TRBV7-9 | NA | ASSSPGLAGYEQY
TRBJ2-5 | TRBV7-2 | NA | ASRDLGGEGTQY
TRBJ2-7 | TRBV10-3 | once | AISDRQGSYEQY
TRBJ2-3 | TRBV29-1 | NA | SVVFSAGGADTQY
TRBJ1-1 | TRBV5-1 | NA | ASRLGQGGGTEAF
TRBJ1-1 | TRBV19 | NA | ASSTRQGEAF
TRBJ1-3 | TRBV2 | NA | ASRTQGTGNTIY
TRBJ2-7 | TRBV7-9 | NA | ASSLEVTSGGPWQY
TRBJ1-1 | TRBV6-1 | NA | ASKPDRGRNTEAF
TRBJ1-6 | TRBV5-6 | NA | ASSPPRGSSYNSPLH
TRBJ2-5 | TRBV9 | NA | ASSLRQVGTQY
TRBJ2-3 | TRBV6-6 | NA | ASRDGGASDTQY
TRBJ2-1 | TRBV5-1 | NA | ASSLDGGRDEQF
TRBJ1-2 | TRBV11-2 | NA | ASSLGGGQGHGYT
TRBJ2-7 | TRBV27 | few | ASSLRSEGYEQY
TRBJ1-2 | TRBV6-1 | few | ASSEAGDRFYGYT
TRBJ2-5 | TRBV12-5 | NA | ASGLVAGGPETQY
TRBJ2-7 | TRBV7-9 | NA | ASQRDYEQY
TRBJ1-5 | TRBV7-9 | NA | ASSTDRGNQPQH
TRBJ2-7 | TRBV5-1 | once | ASSLAGEAEQY
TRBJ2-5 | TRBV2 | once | ASRAGSGGAKTQY